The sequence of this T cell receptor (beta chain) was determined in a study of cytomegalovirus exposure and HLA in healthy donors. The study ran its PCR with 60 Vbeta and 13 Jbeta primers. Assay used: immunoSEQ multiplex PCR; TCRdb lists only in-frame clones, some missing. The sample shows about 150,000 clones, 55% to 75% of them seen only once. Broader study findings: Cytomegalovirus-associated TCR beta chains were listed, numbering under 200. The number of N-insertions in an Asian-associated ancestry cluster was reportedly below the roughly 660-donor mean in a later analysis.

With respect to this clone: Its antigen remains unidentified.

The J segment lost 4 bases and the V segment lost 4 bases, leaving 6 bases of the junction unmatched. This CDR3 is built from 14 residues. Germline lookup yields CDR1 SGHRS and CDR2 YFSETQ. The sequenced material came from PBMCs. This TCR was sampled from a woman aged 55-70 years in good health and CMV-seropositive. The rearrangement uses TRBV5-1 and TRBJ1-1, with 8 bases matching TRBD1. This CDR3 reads CASSTDRAPTEAFF. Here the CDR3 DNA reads TGCGCCAGCAGCACGGACAGGGCCCCCACTGAAGCTTTCTTT.